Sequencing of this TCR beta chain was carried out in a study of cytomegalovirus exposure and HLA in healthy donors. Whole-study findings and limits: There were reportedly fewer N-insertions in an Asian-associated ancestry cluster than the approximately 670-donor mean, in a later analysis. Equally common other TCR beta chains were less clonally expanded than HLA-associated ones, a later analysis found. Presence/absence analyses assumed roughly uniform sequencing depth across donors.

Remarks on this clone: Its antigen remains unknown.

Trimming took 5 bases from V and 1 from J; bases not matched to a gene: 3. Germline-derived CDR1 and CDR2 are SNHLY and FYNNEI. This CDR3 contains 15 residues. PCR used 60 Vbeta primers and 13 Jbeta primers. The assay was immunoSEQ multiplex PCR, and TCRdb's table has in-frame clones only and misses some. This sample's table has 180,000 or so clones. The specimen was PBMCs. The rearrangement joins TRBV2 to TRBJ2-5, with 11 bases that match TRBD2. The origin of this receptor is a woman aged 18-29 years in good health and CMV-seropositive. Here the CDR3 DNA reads TGTGCCAGCAGTCCGACTAGCGGGGTCCAAGAGACCCAGTACTTC. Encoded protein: CASSPTSGVQETQYF.